The 24 T cell receptor beta chains in this list originate from one sample, sequenced in a study of spatial heterogeneity in lung cancer. This sample's time point: blood at routine non-recurrence follow-up after resection. Unsorted whole RNA from tumor, nontumor lung or frozen PBMC underwent sequencing. TCRdb ran MiXCR on the 5' RACE reads and lists one entry per CDR3 protein. This repertoire shows some 54,000 distinct CDR3 sequences, roughly 7.4% found once; its top ten account for approximately 35%. Specimen: PBMCs, collected at follow-up. All receptors derive from a female donor with early-stage non-small cell lung cancer.

The chain recombines TRBV28 with TRBJ1-1; 10 nucleotides match TRBD1. With V trimmed by 1 base and J by 5 bases, 4 bases remained unmatched. Per germline, CDR1 MDHEN and CDR2 SYDVKM. CDR3 length equals 15 residues. The chain's CDR3 is CASSLLAGQGTEAFF. The CDR3 DNA sequence: TGTGCCAGCAGTTTATTAGCGGGACAGGGGACTGAAGCTTTCTTT.

There are many counts of this clonotype. This chain uses TRBV5-5 with TRBJ1-1; 9 bases are a match to TRBD1. The CDR3 runs 14 residues. The germline V gene encodes CDR1 SGHKS and CDR2 YYEKEE (reference sequence). With V trimmed by 3 bases and J by 1 base, 1 base remained unmatched. The CDR3 reads CASSSQGANTEAFF. CDR3 nucleotides: TGTGCCAGCAGCTCACAGGGGGCGAACACTGAAGCTTTCTTT.

The rearrangement joins TRBV7-8 to TRBJ1-4; D perhaps matches TRBD1 (5 bases). CDR3 length equals 16 residues. The V gene lost 1 base and the J gene lost 2 bases, with 11 bases spanning the gap. The germline gives CDR1 SGHVS, CDR2 FQNEAQ. The CDR3 DNA reads TGTGCCAGCAGCTTAGAGCTAGGGACCACTAATGAAAAACTGTTTTTT. Encoded protein: CASSLELGTTNEKLFF.

Ten or more counts support this clonotype. The chain couples TRBV20-1 to TRBJ2-3; TRBD1 matches 8 bases. The germline CDR1 and CDR2 sequences are DFQATT and SNEGSKA (reference sequence). J lost 5 bases, V lost 0 bases, and 13 bases had no gene match. The CDR3 is 17 amino acids. The CDR3 DNA reads TGCAGTGCTAGAGACCGGCTCGGACAGGGCGGTGTAGATACGCAGTATTTT. This codes for CSARDRLGQGGVDTQYF.

At least ten counts were recorded for this clonotype. The CDR3 loop is CASSLETANYGYTF. The CDR3 bases are TGTGCCAGCAGCTTAGAGACAGCTAACTATGGCTACACCTTC. The chain employs TRBV7-9 and TRBJ1-2; a possible D gene is TRBD1 (5 bases). The germline CDR1 and CDR2 sequences are SEHNR and FQNEAQ (reference sequence). V was clipped by 1 base and J by 0 bases, with 6 bases between them. This CDR3 comprises 14 residues.

This clonotype was detected only once. The gene calls are TRBV12-3 or TRBV12-4 and TRBJ2-7, with 9 bases aligning to TRBD1. V gave up 5 bases and J gave up 4 bases; unmatched junction bases: 9. The CDR3 contains 15 residues. The CDR3 sequence: CASSQGQGNSYEQYF. The CDR3 region has the DNA TGTGCCAGCAGTCAAGGACAGGGGAATAGTTACGAGCAGTACTTC.

This chain links TRBV28 with TRBJ2-7, with 7 nucleotides matching TRBD2. Germline values: CDR1 MDHEN, CDR2 SYDVKM. This CDR3 has 14 amino acids. J gave up 3 bases and V 1 base, and 3 bases lay outside the gene matches. CDR3 protein: CASSLLGLNYEQYF. Written as DNA, the CDR3 is TGTGCCAGCAGTTTATTGGGACTAAACTACGAGCAGTACTTC.

This clonotype was recorded a few times. The chain carries TRBV5-1 and TRBJ2-6; 9 positions agree with TRBD1. Germline CDR1 SGHRS, CDR2 YFSETQ. The CDR3 is 18 residues long. V was pared by 2 bases and J by 0 bases, with 6 bases of the junction left unmatched. The CDR3 spells CASSFRDRASSGANVLTF. The DNA of the CDR3 is TGCGCCAGCAGCTTTAGGGACAGGGCCAGCTCTGGGGCCAACGTCCTGACTTTC.

This clonotype was detected many times. The chain joins TRBV20-1 to TRBJ2-4, with D possibly being TRBD1 (5 bases). The germline gives CDR1 DFQATT, CDR2 SNEGSKA (reference sequence). V lost 5 bases and J lost 0, with 17 bases in between. The CDR3 extends over 16 amino acids. The CDR3, as DNA: TGCAGTGCTCGACAGAGATCATCGGTAGCCAAAAACATTCAGTACTTC. As protein: CSARQRSSVAKNIQYF.

Ten or more counts support this clonotype. The chain employs TRBV5-1 and TRBJ1-2, with D possibly being TRBD1 (6 bases). V lost 4 bases and J lost 4, with 14 bases in between. The CDR3 extends over 14 amino acids. Germline V CDR1 and CDR2: SGHRS, YFSETQ. The CDR3 DNA follows: TGCGCCAGCAGCCCGGGGACAAATTTCTATGGCTACACCTTC. Encoded protein: CASSPGTNFYGYTF.

This clonotype was observed at least ten times. The chain combines TRBV19 with TRBJ2-7; TRBD2 matches 9 bases. The CDR3 loop spans 12 amino acids. V trimming: 8 bases; J trimming: 6 bases; junction bases outside the gene matches: 5. Per the germline V gene, CDR1 is LNHDA and CDR2 is SQIVND (reference sequence). The DNA for the CDR3 is TGTGCCAGTGGGACTAGCTGGGCCGAGCAGTACTTC. Translating gives CASGTSWAEQYF.

Only a few counts were recorded for this clonotype. CDR3 loop: CASSSLRDSSNQPQHF. The CDR3 DNA is TGTGCCAGCAGTTCACTCCGGGACAGCAGTAATCAGCCCCAGCATTTT. This chain joins TRBV28 and TRBJ1-5; 7 bases match TRBD1. CDR3 size: 16 residues. CDR1 is MDHEN and CDR2 is SYDVKM in the germline V gene. V was clipped by 4 bases and J by 4 bases; unmatched bases: 10.

This clonotype was seen ten or more times. This chain joins TRBV7-2 and TRBJ2-6; 7 nucleotides match TRBD1. The length of the CDR3 is 17 residues. The ends lost 5 bases at V and 3 bases at J; junction bases unmatched: 10. Germline V gene lookup returns CDR1 SGHTA and CDR2 FQGNSA. The chain's CDR3 is CASSPRQGRSGANVLTF. CDR3 nucleotides: TGTGCCAGCAGCCCAAGACAGGGTCGTAGTGGGGCCAACGTCCTGACTTTC.

This clonotype appeared a few times. The V gene is TRBV12-5, the J gene TRBJ2-3; D is ambiguous. Germline V gene sequence: CDR1 LGHNT, CDR2 FRNRAP. The V and J ends lost 0 bases and 1 base respectively, with 11 bases between them. The CDR3 is made up of 16 amino acids. The CDR3 here is CASGLVPGLGTDTQYF. CDR3 in DNA: TGTGCTAGTGGTTTGGTACCCGGCCTCGGCACAGATACGCAGTATTTT.

This clonotype was observed at least ten times. The V gene is TRBV7-9, the J gene TRBJ1-1; perhaps TRBD1 as D (5 bases). V was cut by 5 bases and J by 4 bases, with 20 bases left in between. This CDR3 spans 16 amino acids. The germline gives CDR1 SEHNR, CDR2 FQNEAQ (reference sequence). As DNA, the CDR3 is TGTGCCAGCAGCCGTAAATCCGGGGCATTGGGCACTGAAGCTTTCTTT. Translated: CASSRKSGALGTEAFF.

This clonotype was found a few times. The V gene is TRBV5-5, the J gene TRBJ2-5; perhaps TRBD2 as D (5 bases). Germline CDR1 is SGHKS and CDR2 is YYEKEE (reference sequence). Trimming stripped 6 bases from V and 5 bases from J, with 14 bases between. The CDR3 contains 13 residues. CDR3 sequence reads: CASTRVELETQYF. CDR3 DNA: TGTGCCAGCACGAGGGTGGAGCTGGAGACCCAGTACTTC.

Only a few counts were recorded for this clonotype. J is TRBJ1-2 and V is TRBV3-1; the D is unclear. In germline, CDR1 is LGHDT, CDR2 YNNKEL (reference sequence). CDR3 size: 12 residues. Between the trimmed V and J ends, which lost 0 bases and 7 bases, there was a span of 6 bases. In nucleotides, the CDR3 is TGTGCCAGCAGCCAAGAGAAGGCTGGCTACACCTTC. Translated: CASSQEKAGYTF.

This clonotype has ten or more counts. In DNA, the CDR3 is TGTGCCAGCAGCGTAGGACCCAGAGCGGGCCAAGAGACCCAGTACTTC. It is translated as CASSVGPRAGQETQYF. The chain employs TRBV7-8 and TRBJ2-5, with D perhaps matching TRBD2 (6 bases). The CDR3 covers 16 residues. CDR1 and CDR2 from the germline V gene are SGHVS and FQNEAQ. Trimming removed 5 bases at V and 1 base at J, with 17 bases between.

This clonotype was seen ten or more times. The rearrangement joins TRBV5-6 to TRBJ2-7, with D possibly being TRBD1 or TRBD2 (6 bases each). V lost 0 bases and J 2 bases, leaving 12 bases between the germline ends. This CDR3 region has 15 residues. Germline lookup yields CDR1 SGHDT and CDR2 YYEEEE. Written as DNA, the CDR3 is TGTGCCAGCAGCTTGGAGGGGGGCCTCACCTACGAGCAGTACTTC. Residues: CASSLEGGLTYEQYF.

This clonotype has just a few counts. This chain connects TRBV18 to TRBJ2-5; D gene uncertain. V lost 3 bases and J lost 3, with 11 bases in between. There are 14 residues in the CDR3. CDR1 KGHSH and CDR2 LQKENI come from the germline V gene. The CDR3 region is CASSPVQSEETQYF. The CDR3 region has the DNA TGTGCCAGCTCACCCGTCCAATCGGAAGAGACCCAGTACTTC.

This clonotype appeared a few times. The rearrangement links TRBV7-2 to TRBJ2-3; TRBD2 matches 7 bases. V was clipped by 5 bases and J by 11 bases; unmatched bases: 13. This CDR3 spans 14 amino acids. CDR1 is SGHTA, CDR2 FQGNSA, per germline. CDR3 sequence (DNA): TGTGCCAGCAGCCCCGACTGGGGGGGGATCAGGCAGTATTTT. This translates into CASSPDWGGIRQYF.

The genes are TRBV11-1 and TRBJ2-7; D is undetermined. This CDR3 has 14 residues. Germline V gene data show CDR1 as SGHAT and CDR2 as FQDESV (reference sequence). The ends were cut back, 7 bases at V and 5 bases at J, with 18 bases in the middle. CDR3 nucleotide sequence: TGTGCCAGCACCTATGAAAGGGTTTCGGACGAGCAGTACTTC. It codes for CASTYERVSDEQYF.

In its sample, this clonotype was seen a few times. The rearrangement uses TRBV5-1 and TRBJ1-1; no clear D gene. The CDR3 spans 15 residues. Germline CDR1 reads SGHRS; CDR2 reads YFSETQ. V was trimmed by 4 bases and J by 4 bases, leaving 17 bases between them. The CDR3 sequence is CASSPRRPSATEAFF. The CDR3, as DNA: TGCGCCAGCAGCCCACGCCGGCCCTCGGCCACTGAAGCTTTCTTT.

This clonotype came up many times. Written as DNA, the CDR3 is TGTGCCAGCAGCTTTAGCGACGGGGCTTTTCCCCAGCATTTT. Its protein is CASSFSDGAFPQHF. The chain employs TRBV11-2 and TRBJ1-5; D may be TRBD1 (5 bases). The CDR3 is made up of 14 amino acids. V was shortened by 3 bases and J by 10 bases, with 16 bases between the two germline ends. Germline values: CDR1 SGHAT, CDR2 FQNNGV. Variable domain in full (rest from reference TRBV11-2 and TRBJ1-5): EAGVAQSPRYKIIEKRQSVAFWCNPISGHATLYWYQQILGQGPKLLIQFQNNGVVDDSQLPKDRFSAERLKGVDSTLKIQPAKLEDSAVYLCASSFSDGAFPQHFGDGTRLSIL.